These 2 T cell receptor beta chains share one sample of origin, sequenced in a study of T-cell memory formation after mild COVID-19. TCRdb independently ran MiXCR on the 5' RACE reads; one entry per CDR3 protein. The sample holds about 150,000 distinct CDR3 sequences, roughly 15% seen once. Sequences were obtained from PBMCs or a T cell subset sorted from them (not recorded which). Receptor source: an adult woman who had mild COVID-19 (a few samples of this study predate the infection). Cell type and time point are not known.

V and J are TRBV12-3 or TRBV12-4 and TRBJ2-7; TRBD1 agrees at 11 bases. CDR3 length equals 16 residues. Trimming at V came to 7 bases and at J to 5 bases, leaving 13 bases not matched to a gene. CDR3 in DNA: TGTGCCAGCACCCAAGGAAGGACAGGGGGCCGGAACGAGCAGTACTTC. This gives the protein CASTQGRTGGRNEQYF.

V gene TRBV5-5 combines with J gene TRBJ1-4, with no clear D. The V end was cut by 2 bases, the J end by 4 bases, with 12 bases between. The CDR3 runs 15 residues. Germline V lookup: CDR1 SGHKS, CDR2 YYEKEE (reference sequence). The CDR3 nucleotides are TGTGCCAGCAGCTTTTATGGTAGAAGTAATGAAAAACTGTTTTTT. Amino acids: CASSFYGRSNEKLFF.